These T cell receptor beta chains were read from a single sample in a study of regulatory T cells in long-lasting Graves disease. TCRdb re-derived calls from the multiplex PCR reads in MiXCR, one entry per CDR3 protein. The sample includes 200,000 to 250,000 distinct CDR3 sequences, around a fifth of them seen just once. This sample also appeared in a second study, on T cells in Graves' hyperthyroidism and ophthalmopathy.

The sample here was peripheral blood mononuclear cells (PBMCs), taken at new diagnosis, from a patient treated with antithyroid drugs. These receptors came from a woman aged 25 to 39 with Graves disease. Each CDR3 is given with its conserved first and last residue. The D gene is left open where the match is weak. A row's size may be missing; if present it is once, few, many or a size class.

v_gene	j_gene	d_gene	abundance	CDR3aa	CDR3nt
TRBV20-1	TRBJ2-4	TRBD1	few	CSARDQGAAKNIQYF	TGCAGTGCTAGAGATCAGGGGGCAGCCAAAAACATTCAGTACTTC
TRBV30	TRBJ2-1	TRBD2	-	CAWRTSGSLSYNEQFF	TGTGCCTGGCGGACTAGCGGGAGCCTCTCCTACAATGAGCAGTTCTTC
TRBV7-3	TRBJ2-1	TRBD2	-	CASSRDYINEQFF	TGTGCCAGCAGCCGGGACTACATCAATGAGCAGTTCTTC
TRBV27	TRBJ2-2	TRBD1	-	CAGTGDRGPLSNTGELFF	TGTGCCGGGACAGGGGACAGGGGGCCGTTATCGAACACCGGGGAGCTGTTTTTT
TRBV19	TRBJ1-1	-	many	CASTLTTVYTEAFF	TGTGCCAGTACCCTAACGACAGTTTACACTGAAGCTTTCTTT
TRBV2	TRBJ2-3	TRBD2	many	CASSVTSGRADTQYF	TGTGCCAGCAGCGTGACTAGCGGAAGGGCAGATACGCAGTATTTT
TRBV5-1	TRBJ2-1	TRBD1	-	CASSRGTESYNEQFF	TGCGCCAGCAGCCGTGGGACAGAAAGTTACAATGAGCAGTTCTTC
TRBV6-5	TRBJ1-5	-	many	CASSYGGRNSNQPQHF	TGTGCCAGCAGTTACGGTGGGCGTAATAGCAATCAGCCCCAGCATTTT
TRBV7-8	TRBJ2-3	-	few	CASSLDRLGAQYF	TGTGCCAGCAGCTTAGATCGGCTGGGAGCGCAGTATTTT
TRBV10-1	TRBJ2-7	TRBD1	many	CARHRGLGSYEQYF	TGCGCCCGCCATAGGGGGCTCGGATCCTACGAGCAGTACTTC
TRBV2	TRBJ2-2	TRBD1	many	CASRGQGPLSTGELFF	TGTGCCAGCCGGGGACAGGGTCCCTTGAGCACCGGGGAGCTGTTTTTT
TRBV12-3/TRBV12-4	TRBJ2-2	-	many	CASSLLQGNTGELFF	TGTGCCAGCAGTTTGTTACAGGGGAACACCGGGGAGCTGTTTTTT
TRBV30	TRBJ1-1	-	-	CAWNSVGYEAFF	TGTGCCTGGAATTCAGTAGGGTATGAAGCTTTCTTT
TRBV3-1	TRBJ1-5	TRBD1	-	CASSHGPGQGDTRNQPQHF	TGTGCCAGCAGCCACGGACCGGGACAGGGGGATACTCGGAATCAGCCCCAGCATTTT
TRBV7-3	TRBJ1-6	TRBD1	few	CASSTSRARDRGYNSPLHF	TGTGCCAGCAGCACTAGCCGAGCCCGGGACAGGGGGTATAATTCACCCCTCCACTTT
TRBV19	TRBJ1-6	-	-	CASSMRGGNYNSPLHF	TGTGCCAGTAGTATGAGGGGGGGGAACTATAATTCACCCCTCCACTTT
TRBV11-2	TRBJ2-7	-	many	CASSFIRLSYEQYF	TGTGCCAGCAGCTTCATCCGCCTCTCCTACGAGCAGTACTTC
TRBV7-8	TRBJ2-3	TRBD2	many	CASSLGSSGRVTDTQYF	TGTGCCAGCAGCTTAGGATCTAGCGGGAGGGTCACAGATACGCAGTATTTT
TRBV2	TRBJ2-6	TRBD1	many	CASSSPPGQGSSGANVLTF	TGTGCCAGCAGTTCACCCCCGGGACAGGGGAGCTCTGGGGCCAACGTCCTGACTTTC
TRBV6-4	TRBJ1-5	TRBD1	many	CASSEGPDRTATTVGSNQPQHF	TGTGCCAGCAGTGAAGGCCCGGACAGGACGGCCACAACCGTTGGGAGCAATCAGCCCCAGCATTTT
TRBV11-2	TRBJ2-2	TRBD2	many	CASSLVTSTNTGELFF	TGTGCCAGCAGCCTAGTGACTAGCACAAACACCGGGGAGCTGTTTTTT
TRBV19	TRBJ2-2	-	few	CASSIWQVSGELFF	TGTGCCAGTAGTATATGGCAGGTCTCCGGGGAGCTGTTTTTT
TRBV28	TRBJ2-2	-	many	CASSLEQKHSGELFF	TGTGCCAGCAGTTTAGAACAGAAACATTCCGGGGAGCTGTTTTTT
TRBV20-1	TRBJ2-7	TRBD2	-	CSARDWAGTTSYEQYF	TGCAGTGCTAGAGATTGGGCCGGGACTACTTCCTACGAGCAGTACTTC
TRBV12-3/TRBV12-4	TRBJ1-3	-	many	CASSRRLSGNTIYF	TGTGCCAGCAGCCGCCGCCTCTCTGGAAACACCATATATTTT
TRBV7-3	TRBJ2-7	-	few	CASSPEREQYF	TGTGCCAGCAGCCCTGAAAGGGAGCAGTACTTC
TRBV28	TRBJ2-7	-	many	CASSLYVEEQYF	TGTGCCAGCAGTTTATACGTAGAAGAGCAGTACTTC
TRBV28	TRBJ2-7	-	many	CASSFFLGTYEQYF	TGTGCCAGCAGTTTTTTCCTCGGGACCTACGAGCAGTACTTC
TRBV11-3	TRBJ1-6	-	many	CASSLDRGTYNSPLHF	TGTGCCAGCAGCTTAGATCGGGGCACCTATAATTCACCCCTCCACTTT
TRBV5-1	TRBJ2-3	-	-	CASSFSGLDTQYF	TGCGCCAGCAGCTTCTCGGGACTAGATACGCAGTATTTT
TRBV11-2	TRBJ2-7	TRBD2	-	CASSLGAGGYEQYF	TGTGCCAGCAGCTTAGGGGCGGGAGGCTACGAGCAGTACTTC
TRBV7-9	TRBJ2-6	TRBD1	-	CASSSGTGTSSGANVLTF	TGTGCCAGCAGCTCCGGGACAGGAACCTCCTCTGGGGCCAACGTCCTGACTTTC
TRBV28	TRBJ1-5	-	many	CASSPLRGAQHF	TGTGCCAGCAGTCCTCTTCGGGGAGCCCAGCATTTT
TRBV10-3	TRBJ2-3	-	-	CAISGDLTDTQYF	TGTGCCATCAGTGGTGACCTCACAGATACGCAGTATTTT
TRBV7-2	TRBJ1-3	-	few	CASSLVGRVGNTIYF	TGTGCCAGCAGCTTAGTGGGCAGGGTTGGAAACACCATATATTTT
TRBV4-1	TRBJ2-1	TRBD2	-	CASSQVILAEHNEQFF	TGCGCCAGCAGCCAAGTCATCCTAGCGGAACACAATGAGCAGTTCTTC
TRBV19	TRBJ2-7	-	many	CASSKDSSYEQYF	TGTGCCAGTAGTAAGGACAGCTCCTACGAGCAGTACTTC
TRBV7-9	TRBJ2-7	-	many	CASSLEGTIYEQYF	TGTGCCAGCAGCTTAGAGGGGACAATCTACGAGCAGTACTTC
TRBV3-1	TRBJ2-1	-	many	CASSPRPGLHNEQFF	TGTGCCAGCAGCCCCAGACCCGGACTCCACAATGAGCAGTTCTTC
TRBV28	TRBJ1-1	-	-	CASSSFPKAGQRNTEAFF	TGTGCCAGCAGTTCCTTCCCAAAAGCAGGACAGCGAAACACTGAAGCTTTCTTT
TRBV2	TRBJ2-6	TRBD1	many	CASSGDRGIAGANVLTF	TGTGCCAGCAGTGGAGACAGGGGTATTGCTGGGGCCAACGTCCTGACTTTC
TRBV30	TRBJ2-7	TRBD1	-	CAWSGGAYEQYF	TGTGCCTGGTCAGGGGGAGCATACGAGCAGTACTTC
TRBV29-1	TRBJ1-3	-	many	CSVSGTFSGNTIYF	TGCAGCGTTTCCGGGACATTCTCTGGAAACACCATATATTTT
TRBV6-1	TRBJ2-2	TRBD2	many	CASSISGGILTGELFF	TGTGCCAGCAGTATTAGCGGGGGGATACTCACCGGGGAGCTGTTTTTT
TRBV30	TRBJ1-5	TRBD1	many	CAWSPDRGLRQPQHF	TGTGCCTGGAGCCCAGACAGGGGGTTGAGGCAGCCCCAGCATTTT
TRBV5-5	TRBJ1-2	TRBD1	many	CASSLEGTGGYYGYTF	TGTGCCAGCAGCTTGGAGGGGACAGGGGGCTACTATGGCTACACCTTC
TRBV24-1	TRBJ2-5	-	many	CATSDSPGQKYQETQYF	TGTGCCACCAGTGATAGTCCTGGACAGAAATACCAAGAGACCCAGTACTTC
TRBV11-2	TRBJ1-6	TRBD1	few	CASSKRTGGASYNSPLHF	TGTGCCAGCAGCAAAAGGACAGGGGGCGCATCCTATAATTCACCCCTCCACTTT
TRBV29-1	TRBJ1-1	-	many	CSVGPGDTEAFF	TGCAGCGTTGGTCCAGGGGACACTGAAGCTTTCTTT